The rows below give T cell receptor beta chains drawn from one sample of a study of T-cell memory formation after mild COVID-19. Via MiXCR, TCRdb re-called the 5' RACE reads, giving one row per CDR3 protein. The profile shows hundreds of thousands of distinct CDR3 sequences, 16% of them singletons. Sequenced: PBMCs or a T cell subset sorted from them (not recorded which). These receptors originate from a man younger than 35 who had mild COVID-19 (a few samples of this study predate the infection). Cell type and time point are not known. The CDR3 runs from the conserved cysteine through the conserved F or W. A D gene is named only where the DNA matches it firmly. The size field is filled for only some rows; it gives once, few, many or a size class.

CDR3nt: TGTGCCAGTGCAATGGCCAGACACAACACAGATACGCAGTATTTT; CDR3aa: CASAMARHNTDTQYF; j_gene: TRBJ2-3; len: 15; abundance: few; d_gene: .; v_gene: TRBV2
CDR3nt: TGCAGCGTTGTCGGGGTAGATACGCAGTATTTT; CDR3aa: CSVVGVDTQYF; j_gene: TRBJ2-3; len: 11; abundance: .; d_gene: .; v_gene: TRBV29-1
CDR3nt: TGCGCCAGCAGTGAGTCGTTTAGGGACACTGAAGCTTTCTTT; CDR3aa: CASSESFRDTEAFF; j_gene: TRBJ1-1; len: 14; abundance: .; d_gene: .; v_gene: TRBV10-2
CDR3nt: TGTGCCAGCAGCCACAGGGCCCACAGCACAGATACGCAGTATTTT; CDR3aa: CASSHRAHSTDTQYF; j_gene: TRBJ2-3; len: 15; abundance: few; d_gene: .; v_gene: TRBV14
CDR3nt: TGTGCCAGCAGCCAAGAGTGGACTAGCCTATGGGAGACCCAGTACTTC; CDR3aa: CASSQEWTSLWETQYF; j_gene: TRBJ2-5; len: 16; abundance: few; d_gene: TRBD2; v_gene: TRBV4-2
CDR3nt: TGCAGCGGCGCTACAGGGAGGGAGACCCAGTACTTC; CDR3aa: CSGATGRETQYF; j_gene: TRBJ2-5; len: 12; abundance: .; d_gene: .; v_gene: TRBV29-1
CDR3nt: TGTGCCAGCAGTTACGTAAGGGGTGAAGCTTTCTTT; CDR3aa: CASSYVRGEAFF; j_gene: TRBJ1-1; len: 12; abundance: .; d_gene: .; v_gene: TRBV6-5
CDR3nt: TGCAGTGCTAGGGCGGACCAAGAGACCCAGTACTTC; CDR3aa: CSARADQETQYF; j_gene: TRBJ2-5; len: 12; abundance: few; d_gene: .; v_gene: TRBV20-1
CDR3nt: TGTGCCAGCAGTCACAACACAGATACGCAGTATTTT; CDR3aa: CASSHNTDTQYF; j_gene: TRBJ2-3; len: 12; abundance: few; d_gene: .; v_gene: TRBV27
CDR3nt: TGTGCCATCAGTGGTAGGATGGGGGAGACCCAGTACTTC; CDR3aa: CAISGRMGETQYF; j_gene: TRBJ2-5; len: 13; abundance: many; d_gene: .; v_gene: TRBV10-3
CDR3nt: TGCAGCGTTGTCCGGGCCTCTAGCACAGATACGCAGTATTTT; CDR3aa: CSVVRASSTDTQYF; j_gene: TRBJ2-3; len: 14; abundance: .; d_gene: .; v_gene: TRBV29-1
CDR3nt: TGTGCCAGCAGCTTAGTGGGGAAGTCCGGGGAGCTGTTTTTT; CDR3aa: CASSLVGKSGELFF; j_gene: TRBJ2-2; len: 14; abundance: .; d_gene: .; v_gene: TRBV7-9
CDR3nt: TGTGCCAGCAGCGTCCGACAGGGGGCCTACGAGCAGTACTTC; CDR3aa: CASSVRQGAYEQYF; j_gene: TRBJ2-7; len: 14; abundance: .; d_gene: TRBD1; v_gene: TRBV12-3/TRBV12-4
CDR3nt: TGTGCCAGCAGTCGTGACGGCGACGAGCAGTACTTC; CDR3aa: CASSRDGDEQYF; j_gene: TRBJ2-7; len: 12; abundance: .; d_gene: .; v_gene: TRBV6-1
CDR3nt: TGCAGCGTCCGCAAAGCCAGGGATTGGAACACTGAAGCTTTCTTT; CDR3aa: CSVRKARDWNTEAFF; j_gene: TRBJ1-1; len: 15; abundance: few; d_gene: .; v_gene: TRBV20-1
CDR3nt: TGTGCCAGCAGTGAACCCGGGTTTGTCTTCAGTGAGCAGTTCTTC; CDR3aa: CASSEPGFVFSEQFF; j_gene: TRBJ2-1; len: 15; abundance: few; d_gene: .; v_gene: TRBV2
CDR3nt: TGTGCCTGGAGTGTACTAGGGAACACTGAAGCTTTCTTT; CDR3aa: CAWSVLGNTEAFF; j_gene: TRBJ1-1; len: 13; abundance: few; d_gene: .; v_gene: TRBV30
CDR3nt: TGCGCCAGCAGCCAACCGGGGACAGGCCCTTACAATGAGCAGTTCTTC; CDR3aa: CASSQPGTGPYNEQFF; j_gene: TRBJ2-1; len: 16; abundance: .; d_gene: TRBD1; v_gene: TRBV4-1
CDR3nt: TGTGCCAGCAGCGTAGGGTTCGGGGGCAGGGGACAGACTGAAGCTTTCTTT; CDR3aa: CASSVGFGGRGQTEAFF; j_gene: TRBJ1-1; len: 17; abundance: .; d_gene: TRBD1; v_gene: TRBV9
CDR3nt: TGCAGTGCTAAGGGGACAGGGGGGGACACTGAAGCTTTCTTT; CDR3aa: CSAKGTGGDTEAFF; j_gene: TRBJ1-1; len: 14; abundance: many; d_gene: TRBD1; v_gene: TRBV20-1
CDR3nt: TGTGCCAGCAGTTACTCGAGGGCTAGCATAGGGGAGCTGTTTTTT; CDR3aa: CASSYSRASIGELFF; j_gene: TRBJ2-2; len: 15; abundance: few; d_gene: .; v_gene: TRBV6-5
CDR3nt: TGTGCCAGCAGCTTAGCGCGCAGGGTAGAGACCCAGTACTTC; CDR3aa: CASSLARRVETQYF; j_gene: TRBJ2-5; len: 14; abundance: .; d_gene: .; v_gene: TRBV7-2
CDR3nt: TGTGCGAGTCAAGGGGACCGCTATGGCTACACCTTC; CDR3aa: CASQGDRYGYTF; j_gene: TRBJ1-2; len: 12; abundance: few; d_gene: .; v_gene: TRBV19
CDR3nt: TGTGCCAGCAGTGAAGGAGGGACAGGGTGGAGCACTGAAGCTTTCTTT; CDR3aa: CASSEGGTGWSTEAFF; j_gene: TRBJ1-1; len: 16; abundance: .; d_gene: TRBD1; v_gene: TRBV6-1
CDR3nt: TGCAGTGCTCTCCGGGGGGGCAAAACCGGGGAGCTGTTTTTT; CDR3aa: CSALRGGKTGELFF; j_gene: TRBJ2-2; len: 14; abundance: .; d_gene: TRBD2; v_gene: TRBV20-1
CDR3nt: TGTGCCAGCAAACTACTCGCCGCAGGGGCTAACAATGAGCAGTTCTTC; CDR3aa: CASKLLAAGANNEQFF; j_gene: TRBJ2-1; len: 16; abundance: .; d_gene: .; v_gene: TRBV6-5
CDR3nt: TGTGCCAGCAGTTTATTTCATCCCACCGGGGAGCTGTTTTTT; CDR3aa: CASSLFHPTGELFF; j_gene: TRBJ2-2; len: 14; abundance: few; d_gene: .; v_gene: TRBV28
CDR3nt: TGTGCCAGCAGTTACCCAAGTCCTCAGCCCCAGCATTTT; CDR3aa: CASSYPSPQPQHF; j_gene: TRBJ1-5; len: 13; abundance: few; d_gene: .; v_gene: TRBV6-2/TRBV6-3
CDR3nt: TGCGCCAGCAGCCAAGATTGGATAGATACGCAGTATTTT; CDR3aa: CASSQDWIDTQYF; j_gene: TRBJ2-3; len: 13; abundance: .; d_gene: .; v_gene: TRBV4-1
CDR3nt: TGTGCCAGCAGCTTAACCAGGCCCTCCTATAATTCACCCCTCCACTTT; CDR3aa: CASSLTRPSYNSPLHF; j_gene: TRBJ1-6; len: 16; abundance: few; d_gene: .; v_gene: TRBV11-2
CDR3nt: TGCAGCGTCAGAGGACAGGGCGGGGAGCCCCAGCATTTT; CDR3aa: CSVRGQGGEPQHF; j_gene: TRBJ1-5; len: 13; abundance: few; d_gene: TRBD1; v_gene: TRBV29-1
CDR3nt: TGTGCCAGCAGTTACCGGACAGGGGTCGGTCAGCCCCAGCATTTT; CDR3aa: CASSYRTGVGQPQHF; j_gene: TRBJ1-5; len: 15; abundance: few; d_gene: TRBD1; v_gene: TRBV6-2/TRBV6-3
CDR3nt: TGTGCCAGCAGCCAAGAATACAGGCCCGATCAGCCCCAGCATTTT; CDR3aa: CASSQEYRPDQPQHF; j_gene: TRBJ1-5; len: 15; abundance: .; d_gene: .; v_gene: TRBV3-1
CDR3nt: TGTGCCAGCAGTTACGGTGCGACTAGCGGGGGGGCTGGAGAGACCCAGTACTTC; CDR3aa: CASSYGATSGGAGETQYF; j_gene: TRBJ2-5; len: 18; abundance: few; d_gene: TRBD2; v_gene: TRBV6-5
CDR3nt: TGCGCCAGCAGCCAAGAGGAGGGGCTAGCGGGGGTCTATGAGCAGTTCTTC; CDR3aa: CASSQEEGLAGVYEQFF; j_gene: TRBJ2-1; len: 17; abundance: .; d_gene: TRBD2; v_gene: TRBV4-3